A single sample gave rise to the 13 T cell receptor beta chains below, sequenced in a study of Graves' ophthalmopathy and Graves' hyperthyroidism. Investigators amplified TCR beta CDR3 regions from RNA transcripts. Second-round multiplex PCR followed a first-round RT-PCR using HTBI primers. From the multiplex PCR reads, TCRdb called clonotypes with MiXCR, one entry per CDR3 protein. The sample consists of 300,000 to 400,000 distinct CDR3 sequences, about 17% of them appearing once. The specimen was peripheral blood. The origin of the receptors is an adult woman with stable Graves' hyperthyroidism.

In regard to this clonotype: This likely comes from a read error, as the CDR3 has no conserved phenylalanine or tryptophan at its end. V usage is TRBV12-3 or TRBV12-4 and J usage is TRBJ2-5; TRBD2 might be the D (5 bases). This CDR3 is 13 amino acids long. The CDR3 DNA reads TGTGCCAGCAGCCCCGGGGTCCAAGAGTCCCAGTACTAC. This gives the protein CASSPGVQESQYY.

The chain uses TRBV5-8 and TRBJ1-2, with D hard to call. Trimming shortened V by 0 bases and J by 3 bases, and 12 bases separated the two germline ends. The germline V gene has CDR1 SGHTS and CDR2 YDEGEE. The length of the CDR3 is 15 residues. DNA for the CDR3: TGTGCCAGCAGCTTGGGGTCTGGGTTCCACTATGGCTACACCTTC. Protein sequence: CASSLGSGFHYGYTF.

This clonotype was seen repeatedly, ten times or more. The V call is TRBV6-1, the J call TRBJ2-4; the match to TRBD1 covers 8 bases. J lost 0 bases, V lost 6 bases, and 4 bases had no gene match. This CDR3 spans 15 amino acids. Germline CDR1 and CDR2: MNHNS and SASEGT. CDR3 coding DNA: TGTGCCAGCAGACCAGGGGGCCTAGCCAAAAACATTCAGTACTTC. It encodes CASRPGGLAKNIQYF.

This clonotype was observed many times. The genes are TRBV2 and TRBJ2-2; 8 bases align to TRBD2. The CDR3 is 13 amino acids. In germline, CDR1 is SNHLY, CDR2 FYNNEI. J was trimmed by 8 bases and V by 7 bases; bases with no gene match: 6. The CDR3 loop is CASKAGEAGELFF. In DNA, the CDR3 is TGTGCCAGCAAAGCGGGAGAGGCGGGGGAGCTGTTTTTT.

This clonotype was seen at least ten times. The rearrangement uses TRBV7-2 and TRBJ1-5; possible D gene TRBD1, 6 bases. The CDR3 is 14 amino acids. Trimming pared 5 bases from V and 5 bases from J, leaving 13 bases between. CDR1 and CDR2 (germline): SGHTA, FQGNSA. As DNA, the CDR3 is TGTGCCAGCAGCGCATTCCCAGGGGATCAGCCCCAGCATTTT. Translating gives CASSAFPGDQPQHF. Filled out from reference TRBV7-2 and TRBJ1-5, the complete variable domain reads GAGVSQSPSNKVTEKGKDVELRCDPISGHTALYWYRQSLGQGLEFLIYFQGNSAPDKSGLPSDRFSAERTGGSVSTLTIQRTQQEDSAVYLCASSAFPGDQPQHFGDGTRLSIL.

This clonotype has just a few counts. The rearrangement joins TRBV4-1 to TRBJ2-7, with 8 bases identical to TRBD2. J lost 10 bases, V lost 1 base, and 9 bases had no gene match. The CDR3 length is 14 residues. Germline loops: CDR1 MGHRA, CDR2 YSYEKL. Written as DNA, the CDR3 is TGCGCCAGCAGCCAAGTATTAGCGGGAAGTCTCCAGTACTTC. It specifies CASSQVLAGSLQYF.

This clonotype came up a few times. The rearrangement uses TRBV6-1 and TRBJ2-1; the match to TRBD2 covers 7 bases. CDR1 is MNHNS and CDR2 is SASEGT in the germline V gene. V was clipped by 7 bases and J by 2 bases; unmatched bases: 8. CDR3 length equals 15 residues. CDR3 amino acids: CASKYREVAYNEQFF. For the CDR3, the DNA is TGTGCCAGCAAGTACCGGGAGGTTGCCTACAATGAGCAGTTCTTC.

This clonotype was detected ten times or more. The V gene is TRBV28, the J gene TRBJ2-7, with D maybe TRBD2 (6 bases). Germline CDR1 and CDR2: MDHEN and SYDVKM. The V end lost 2 bases, the J end lost 1 base, and 12 bases lay between the germline ends. The CDR3 contains 15 residues. The CDR3 DNA sequence: TGTGCCAGCAGTTTACAGGGACTTACATCCTACGAGCAGTACTTC. Translating gives CASSLQGLTSYEQYF.

The sample holds one count of this clonotype. This CDR3 is missing its conserved last phenylalanine or tryptophan, likely due to a read error. The CDR3 nucleotides are TGTGCCAGCAGCTCAATCCGGGGCCCGTTAGACTCCTACGAGCAGTACCTC. Amino acids: CASSSIRGPLDSYEQYL. This chain joins TRBV11-2 and TRBJ2-7, with D perhaps given as TRBD1 or TRBD2 (5 bases each). The germline gives CDR1 SGHAT, CDR2 FQNNGV. The CDR3 is 17 amino acids. The V gene lost 4 bases and the J gene lost 0 bases, with 19 bases spanning the gap.

In its sample, this clonotype was seen many times. The chain combines TRBV7-8 with TRBJ2-2; D is perhaps TRBD2 (5 bases). Germline-derived CDR1 and CDR2 are SGHVS and FQNEAQ. The CDR3 has 15 residues. The germline V and J ends were trimmed by 2 bases and 5 bases, with 12 bases remaining between them. The CDR3 protein is CASSLMAPGTGELFF. In DNA, the CDR3 is TGTGCCAGCAGCTTAATGGCTCCGGGGACCGGGGAGCTGTTTTTT.

This clonotype was detected many times. This chain connects TRBV4-1 to TRBJ1-6, with TRBD1 as a possible D gene (5 bases). Trimming cost V 1 base and J 4 bases, with 17 bases left between them. This CDR3 is 18 amino acids long. Germline CDR1 MGHRA, CDR2 YSYEKL. The CDR3 protein is CASSQGRAGLLYNSPLHF. In DNA, the CDR3 is TGCGCCAGCAGCCAAGGCAGGGCAGGGTTACTTTATAATTCACCCCTCCACTTT.

This clonotype was recorded many times. The chain combines TRBV12-5 with TRBJ2-7, with a weak D call TRBD2 (6 bases). CDR3 length equals 17 residues. V shed 6 bases and J shed 1 base, with 22 bases lying between them. Germline values: CDR1 LGHNT, CDR2 FRNRAP. Here the CDR3 reads CASGLSGGQGLSYEQYF. The DNA for the CDR3 is TGTGCTAGTGGCCTAAGTGGCGGGCAGGGACTTTCCTACGAGCAGTACTTC.

This clonotype has at least ten counts. The V gene is TRBV28, the J gene TRBJ2-4; TRBD1 aligns across 10 bases. V was pared by 1 base and J by 7 bases, with 1 base of the junction left unmatched. This CDR3 comprises 14 residues. Germline CDR1 MDHEN, CDR2 SYDVKM. The CDR3 here is CASSLSGQGNIQYF. CDR3 sequence (DNA): TGTGCCAGCAGTTTATCGGGACAGGGGAACATTCAGTACTTC.